Sequencing of this T cell receptor beta chain was carried out in a study of blood T cell repertoires in COVID-19. Across about two dozen US areas, participants ranged in age from roughly 18 to 89 years. Measured with immunoSEQ multiplex PCR; TCRdb has only the in-frame clones, and not every one. The sample records about 200,000 clones, roughly 89% being singletons. The CDR3 length is 14 residues. Germline V CDR1 and CDR2: SGHRS, YFSETQ. V was pared by 4 bases and J by 5 bases, with 5 bases of the junction left unmatched. The gene calls are TRBV5-1 and TRBJ2-1; 8 bases line up with TRBD1. The receptor comes from a woman aged 30 to 39 who had been exposed to COVID-19. Sequencing used PBMCs or T cells enriched from blood (not recorded which). In nucleotides, the CDR3 is TGCGCCAGCAGCACCGGACAGGGAGACAATGAGCAGTTCTTC. This translates into CASSTGQGDNEQFF.